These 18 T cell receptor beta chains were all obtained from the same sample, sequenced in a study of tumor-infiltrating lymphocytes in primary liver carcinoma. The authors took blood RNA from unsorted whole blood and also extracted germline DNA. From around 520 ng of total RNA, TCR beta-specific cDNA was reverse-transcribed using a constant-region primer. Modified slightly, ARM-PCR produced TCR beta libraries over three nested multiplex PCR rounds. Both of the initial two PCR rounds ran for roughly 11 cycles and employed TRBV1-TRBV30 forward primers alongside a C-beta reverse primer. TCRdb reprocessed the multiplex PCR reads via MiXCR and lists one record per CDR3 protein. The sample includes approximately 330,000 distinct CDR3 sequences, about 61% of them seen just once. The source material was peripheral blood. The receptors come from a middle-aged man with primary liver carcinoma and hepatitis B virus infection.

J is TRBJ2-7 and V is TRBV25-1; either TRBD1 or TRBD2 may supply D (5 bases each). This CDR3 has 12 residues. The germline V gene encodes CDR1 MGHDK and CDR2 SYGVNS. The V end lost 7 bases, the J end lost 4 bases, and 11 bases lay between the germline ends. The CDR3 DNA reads TGTGCCAGCATGAGAGGGGAATACGAGCAGTACTTC. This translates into CASMRGEYEQYF.

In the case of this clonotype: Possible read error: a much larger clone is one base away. The CDR3 region has the DNA TGTGCCAGCAGTCGCTCGACTAGCGGGAGCCACAATGAGCAGTCCTTC. Translation gives CASSRSTSGSHNEQSF. V and J are TRBV12-3 or TRBV12-4 and TRBJ2-1; 12 bases are a match to TRBD2. This CDR3 region has 16 residues.

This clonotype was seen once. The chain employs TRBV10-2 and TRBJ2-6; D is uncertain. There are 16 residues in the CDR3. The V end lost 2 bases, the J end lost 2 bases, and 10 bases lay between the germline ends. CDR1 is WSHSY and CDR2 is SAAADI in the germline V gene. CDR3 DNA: TGCGCCAGCAGTGAGACAACCGCGACTGGGGCCAACGTCCTGACTTTC. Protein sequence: CASSETTATGANVLTF.

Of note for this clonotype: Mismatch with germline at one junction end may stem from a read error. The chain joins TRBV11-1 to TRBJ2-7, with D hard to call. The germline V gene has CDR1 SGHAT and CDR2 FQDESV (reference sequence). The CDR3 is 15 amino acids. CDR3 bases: TGTGCCAACAGCCCCTTGGTTGGATCTTCCTACGAGCAGTACTTC. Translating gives CANSPLVGSSYEQYF.

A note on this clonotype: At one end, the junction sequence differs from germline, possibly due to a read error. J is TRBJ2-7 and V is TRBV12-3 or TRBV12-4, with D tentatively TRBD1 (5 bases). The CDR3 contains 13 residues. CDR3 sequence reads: CTSSLGRAYEQYF. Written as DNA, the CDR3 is TGTACCAGCAGTTTGGGGCGTGCATACGAGCAGTACTTC.

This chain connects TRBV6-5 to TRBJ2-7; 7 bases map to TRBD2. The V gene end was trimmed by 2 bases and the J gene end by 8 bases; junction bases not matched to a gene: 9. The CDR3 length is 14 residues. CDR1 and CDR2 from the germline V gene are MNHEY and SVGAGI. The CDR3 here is CASSYGAGRYQQYF. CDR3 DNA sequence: TGTGCCAGCAGTTACGGAGCGGGGCGGTACCAGCAGTACTTC.

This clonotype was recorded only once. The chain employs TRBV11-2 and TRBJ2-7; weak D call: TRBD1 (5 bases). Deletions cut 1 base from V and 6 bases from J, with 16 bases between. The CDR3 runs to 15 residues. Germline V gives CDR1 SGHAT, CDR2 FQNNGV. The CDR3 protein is CASSLAGAWASEQYF. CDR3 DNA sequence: TGTGCCAGCAGCTTAGCTGGGGCTTGGGCTTCCGAGCAGTACTTC.

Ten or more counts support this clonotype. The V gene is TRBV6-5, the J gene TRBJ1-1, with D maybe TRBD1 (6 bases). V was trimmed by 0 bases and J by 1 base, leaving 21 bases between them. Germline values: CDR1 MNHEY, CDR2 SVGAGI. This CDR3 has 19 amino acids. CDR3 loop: CASSYSRGAGSSWNTEAFF. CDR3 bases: TGTGCCAGCAGTTACTCTCGGGGGGCAGGCAGTAGCTGGAACACTGAAGCTTTCTTT.

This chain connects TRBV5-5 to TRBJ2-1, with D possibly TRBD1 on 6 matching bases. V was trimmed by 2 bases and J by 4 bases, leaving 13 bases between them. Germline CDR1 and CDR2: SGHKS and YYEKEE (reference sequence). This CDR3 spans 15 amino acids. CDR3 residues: CASSFQGWVYNEQFF. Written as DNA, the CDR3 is TGTGCCAGCAGCTTTCAGGGGTGGGTATACAATGAGCAGTTCTTC.

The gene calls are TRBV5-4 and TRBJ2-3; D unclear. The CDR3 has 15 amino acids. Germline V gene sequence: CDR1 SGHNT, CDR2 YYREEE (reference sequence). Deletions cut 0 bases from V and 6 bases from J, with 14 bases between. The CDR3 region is CASSLVAWHPDTQYF. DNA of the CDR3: TGTGCCAGCAGCTTGGTCGCCTGGCACCCCGATACGCAGTATTTT.

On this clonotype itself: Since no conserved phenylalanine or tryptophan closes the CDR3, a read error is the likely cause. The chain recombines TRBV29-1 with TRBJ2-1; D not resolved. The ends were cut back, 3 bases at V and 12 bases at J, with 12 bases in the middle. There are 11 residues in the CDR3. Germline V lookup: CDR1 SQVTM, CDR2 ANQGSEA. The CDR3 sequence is CSVEDPPAQFL. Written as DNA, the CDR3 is TGCAGCGTTGAGGATCCCCCGGCGCAGTTCCTC.

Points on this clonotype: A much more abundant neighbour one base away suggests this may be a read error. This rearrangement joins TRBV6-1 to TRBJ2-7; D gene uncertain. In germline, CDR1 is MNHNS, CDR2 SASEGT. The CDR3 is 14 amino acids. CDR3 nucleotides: TGTGCCAGCAGTAACGCAGGAGATCCCTACAAGCAGTACTTC. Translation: CASSNAGDPYKQYF.

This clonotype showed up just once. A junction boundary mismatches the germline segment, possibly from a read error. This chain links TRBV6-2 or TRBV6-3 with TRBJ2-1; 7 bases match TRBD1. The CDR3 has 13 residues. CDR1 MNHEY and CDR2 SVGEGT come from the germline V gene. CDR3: CASSETGSNEQLF. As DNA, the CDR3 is TGTGCCAGCAGTGAGACAGGGTCGAATGAGCAGCTCTTC.

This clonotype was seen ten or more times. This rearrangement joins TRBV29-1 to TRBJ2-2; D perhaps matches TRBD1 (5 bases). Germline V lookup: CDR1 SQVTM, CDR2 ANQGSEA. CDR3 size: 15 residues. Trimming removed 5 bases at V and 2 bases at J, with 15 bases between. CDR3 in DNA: TGCAGCGTTCGAAGGGGAAGTATTAACACCGGGGAGCTGTTTTTT. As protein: CSVRRGSINTGELFF.

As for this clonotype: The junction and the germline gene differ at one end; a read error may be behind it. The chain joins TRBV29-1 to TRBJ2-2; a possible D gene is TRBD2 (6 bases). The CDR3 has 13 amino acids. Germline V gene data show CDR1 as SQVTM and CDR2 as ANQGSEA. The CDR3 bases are TGTAGCGTCGTAGGCGCGGGAACCGGGGAGCTGTTTTTT. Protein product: CSVVGAGTGELFF.

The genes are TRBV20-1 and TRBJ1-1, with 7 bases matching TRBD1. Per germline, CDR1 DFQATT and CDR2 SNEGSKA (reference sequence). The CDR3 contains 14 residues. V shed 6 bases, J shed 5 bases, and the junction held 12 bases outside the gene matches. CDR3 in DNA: TGCAGTGCGACCACTCCAGGGGGTTGGACTGAAGCTTTCTTT. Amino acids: CSATTPGGWTEAFF.

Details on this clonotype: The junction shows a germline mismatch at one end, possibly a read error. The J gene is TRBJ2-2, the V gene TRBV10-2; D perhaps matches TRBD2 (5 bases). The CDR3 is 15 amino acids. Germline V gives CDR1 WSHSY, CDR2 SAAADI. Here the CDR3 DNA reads TGCGCCGGCAGTGATAGGGAGATGGGCACTGGGGAGCTGTTTTTT. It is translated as CAGSDREMGTGELFF.

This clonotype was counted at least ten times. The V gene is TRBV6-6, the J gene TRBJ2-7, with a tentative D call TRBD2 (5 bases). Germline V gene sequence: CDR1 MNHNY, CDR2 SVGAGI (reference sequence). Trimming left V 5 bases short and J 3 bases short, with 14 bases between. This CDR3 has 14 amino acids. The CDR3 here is CASSGLAQDYEQYF. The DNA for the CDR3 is TGTGCCAGCAGTGGACTTGCGCAGGACTACGAGCAGTACTTC.